One and the same sample provided the 2 T cell receptor beta chains below, sequenced in a study of cytomegalovirus exposure and HLA in healthy donors. It was with 60 Vbeta and 13 Jbeta primers that the PCR ran. The repertoire was sequenced with immunoSEQ multiplex PCR; TCRdb's copy has only in-frame clones and lacks some. The data contain 65,000 to 85,000 clones, 80% to 90% of them singletons. Material: PBMCs. These TCRs come from a woman aged 25 to 39 in good health and CMV-seronegative.

The chain recombines TRBV28 with TRBJ2-6; TRBD1 aligns across 8 bases. Per the germline V gene, CDR1 is MDHEN and CDR2 is SYDVKM. Losses at the gene ends were 6 bases for V and 0 bases for J; bases not matched to a gene: 7. This CDR3 is 17 amino acids long. CDR3: CASSPTGGSSGANVLTF. Here the CDR3 DNA reads TGTGCCAGCAGCCCCACAGGGGGTTCCTCTGGGGCCAACGTCCTGACTTTC. The full variable domain, in which reference TRBV28 and TRBJ2-6 provide the parts outside the CDR3, is DVKVTQSSRYLVKRTGEKVFLECVQDMDHENMFWYRQDPGLGLRLIYFSYDVKMKEKGDIPEGYSVSREKKERFSLILESASTNQTSMYLCASSPTGGSSGANVLTFGAGSRLTVL.

The chain employs TRBV11-3 and TRBJ1-1; 9 positions agree with TRBD1. This CDR3 region has 15 residues. V lost 5 bases and J lost 3; bases outside the gene matches: 7. The germline gives CDR1 SGHNT, CDR2 YENEEA. CDR3 sequence reads: CASSVLQGAYTEAFF. CDR3 bases: TGTGCCAGCAGCGTCTTACAGGGGGCGTACACTGAAGCTTTCTTT. Looking up the rest from reference TRBV11-3 and TRBJ1-1 gives the full variable domain: EAGVVQSPRYKIIEKKQPVAFWCNPISGHNTLYWYLQNLGQGPELLIRYENEEAVDDSQLPKDRFSAERLKGVDSTLKIQPAELGDSAVYLCASSVLQGAYTEAFFGQGTRLTVV.